The 10 T cell receptor beta chains in this list originate from one sample, sequenced in a study of early T cells in non-severe SARS-CoV-2 infection. TCRdb recomputed calls from the 5' RACE reads with MiXCR, one row per CDR3 protein. The sample includes about 63,000 distinct CDR3 sequences, 10% to 15% of them seen just once. The sequenced sample consisted of whole blood. These receptor sequences come from an adult who was a healthcare worker with PCR-confirmed SARS-CoV-2 infection or an uninfected control (not recorded which).

This clonotype was seen a handful of times. The V gene is TRBV6-4, the J gene TRBJ2-5; D ambiguous. The CDR3 spans 13 residues. Deletions cut 5 bases from V and 1 base from J, with 8 bases between. The germline CDR1 and CDR2 sequences are MRHNA and SNTAGT. The CDR3 region is CASSRSVQETQYF. The CDR3 DNA reads as TGTGCCAGCAGTCGGTCAGTCCAAGAGACCCAGTACTTC.

This chain uses TRBV6-5 with TRBJ2-3; 8 bases line up with TRBD1. CDR1 MNHEY and CDR2 SVGAGI come from the germline V gene. V lost 6 bases to trimming and J lost 0 bases; unmatched junction nucleotides: 8. The CDR3 extends over 16 amino acids. CDR3 bases: TGTGCCAGCAGCCGCGGGACAGGCACTAGCACAGATACGCAGTATTTT. Protein: CASSRGTGTSTDTQYF.

The CDR3 DNA follows: TGCAGCGTTGTCCGGACCGCTACCTACGAGCAGTACTTC. As protein: CSVVRTATYEQYF. The chain joins TRBV29-1 to TRBJ2-7; D not certain. The germline gives CDR1 SQVTM, CDR2 ANQGSEA. Trimming took 4 bases from V and 2 from J, leaving 12 bases between them. The CDR3 runs 13 residues.

This clonotype has ten or more counts. CDR3 protein: CASSVGQGVTDTQYF. In DNA form, the CDR3 reads TGTGCCAGCAGCGTCGGACAGGGAGTGACAGATACGCAGTATTTT. The V and J genes are TRBV11-2 and TRBJ2-3, with TRBD1 matching over 8 bases. The CDR3 sequence is 15 residues long. The germline V gene has CDR1 SGHAT and CDR2 FQNNGV. The V segment lost 5 bases and the J segment 3 bases; nucleotides outside the gene matches: 7.

This clonotype was seen at least ten times. V usage is TRBV11-2 and J usage is TRBJ1-4; 10 nucleotides match TRBD1. This CDR3 spans 19 amino acids. V lost 3 bases, J lost 5 bases, and 15 bases stayed unmatched. The germline V gene has CDR1 SGHAT and CDR2 FQNNGV. In DNA form, the CDR3 reads TGTGCCAGCAGCTTCCTACAGGCAACCGGACAGGGGGGAAATGAAAAACTGTTTTTT. Protein product: CASSFLQATGQGGNEKLFF. Combining the CDR3 with reference TRBV11-2 and TRBJ1-4 gives the whole variable domain EAGVAQSPRYKIIEKRQSVAFWCNPISGHATLYWYQQILGQGPKLLIQFQNNGVVDDSQLPKDRFSAERLKGVDSTLKIQPAKLEDSAVYLCASSFLQATGQGGNEKLFFGSGTQLSVL.

The gene calls are TRBV9 and TRBJ1-6; maybe TRBD1 (6 bases). From germline, CDR1 is SGDLS and CDR2 YYNGEE. V was clipped by 3 bases and J by 5 bases, with 12 bases between them. There are 15 residues in the CDR3. Here the CDR3 DNA reads TGTGCCAGCAGCGGCAGACAGGCCAATAATTCACCCCTCCACTTT. It encodes CASSGRQANNSPLHF.

Many counts were recorded for this clonotype. The chain employs TRBV6-6 and TRBJ1-5; 9 bases line up with TRBD1. CDR3 size: 15 residues. Germline CDR1 reads MNHNY; CDR2 reads SVGAGI (reference sequence). V was pared by 4 bases and J by 5 bases, with 6 bases of the junction left unmatched. CDR3 residues: CASSLSGTGYQPQHF. CDR3 nucleotide sequence: TGTGCCAGCAGTTTATCCGGGACAGGGTATCAGCCCCAGCATTTT.

This clonotype has a count of ten or more. V usage is TRBV24-1 and J usage is TRBJ2-1; D is tentatively TRBD1 or TRBD2 (7 bases each). Trimming shortened V by 4 bases and J by 8 bases, and 17 bases separated the two germline ends. CDR1 and CDR2 from the germline V gene are KGHDR and SFDVKD. There are 15 residues in the CDR3. The CDR3 DNA sequence: TGTGCCACCAGTGACAGGGGGGGGCGAGGGGATGAGCAGTTCTTC. Its protein product is CATSDRGGRGDEQFF.

This rearrangement joins TRBV4-1 to TRBJ2-5; 7 nucleotides align to TRBD1. Germline CDR1 is MGHRA and CDR2 is YSYEKL. The CDR3 spans 14 residues. V dropped 3 bases and J dropped 6; count of bases not matched to a gene: 7. For the CDR3, the DNA is TGCGCCAGCAGCCAGACAGGGATTCAGCAGACCCAGTACTTC. It translates to CASSQTGIQQTQYF.

This clonotype was observed at least ten times. This chain uses TRBV11-2 with TRBJ2-3, with 12 nucleotides matching TRBD2. V trimming: 4 bases; J trimming: 1 base; junction bases outside the gene matches: 3. The CDR3 extends over 16 amino acids. From germline, CDR1 is SGHAT and CDR2 FQNNGV. The CDR3 bases are TGTGCCAGCAGCTCCCGGACTAGCGGGGGCACAGATACGCAGTATTTT. Translating gives CASSSRTSGGTDTQYF.